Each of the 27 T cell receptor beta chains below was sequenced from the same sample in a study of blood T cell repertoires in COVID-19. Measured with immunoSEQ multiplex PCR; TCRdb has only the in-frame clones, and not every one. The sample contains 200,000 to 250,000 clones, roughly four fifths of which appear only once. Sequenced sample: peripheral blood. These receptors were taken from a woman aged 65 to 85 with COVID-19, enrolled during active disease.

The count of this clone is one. This CDR3 reads CATRETGQGADTQYF. CDR3 nucleotide sequence: TGTGCCACCAGGGAGACGGGACAGGGGGCAGATACGCAGTATTTT. The rearrangement links TRBV24-1 to TRBJ2-3, with TRBD1 matching over 11 bases. The V and J ends lost 7 bases and 4 bases, in that order; junction bases with no gene match: 6. There are 15 residues in the CDR3. The germline gives CDR1 KGHDR, CDR2 SFDVKD.

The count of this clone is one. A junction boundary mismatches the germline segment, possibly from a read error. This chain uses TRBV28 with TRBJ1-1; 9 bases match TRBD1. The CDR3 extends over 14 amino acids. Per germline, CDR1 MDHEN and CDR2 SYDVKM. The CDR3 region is CGTGKRSRNTEAFF. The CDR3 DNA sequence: TGCGGGACAGGGAAACGTTCAAGGAACACTGAAGCTTTCTTT.

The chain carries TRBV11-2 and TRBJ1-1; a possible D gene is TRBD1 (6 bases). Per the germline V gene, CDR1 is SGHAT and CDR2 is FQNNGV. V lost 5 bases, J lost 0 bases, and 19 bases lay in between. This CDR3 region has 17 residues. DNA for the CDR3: TGTGCCAGCAGCCTATACTCCACCAGGGGCTTGAACACTGAAGCTTTCTTT. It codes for CASSLYSTRGLNTEAFF.

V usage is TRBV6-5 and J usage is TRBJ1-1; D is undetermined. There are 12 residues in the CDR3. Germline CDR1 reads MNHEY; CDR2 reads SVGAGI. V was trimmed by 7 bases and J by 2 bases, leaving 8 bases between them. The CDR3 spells CASTGGNTEAFF. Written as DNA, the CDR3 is TGTGCCAGCACAGGAGGTAACACTGAAGCTTTCTTT.

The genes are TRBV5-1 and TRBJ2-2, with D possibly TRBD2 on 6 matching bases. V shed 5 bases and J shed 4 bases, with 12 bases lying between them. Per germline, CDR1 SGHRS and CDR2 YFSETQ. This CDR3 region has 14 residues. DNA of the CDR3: TGCGCCAGCAGGGCGGGATCGGGCACCGGGGAGCTGTTTTTT. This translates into CASRAGSGTGELFF.

This chain's CDR3 is CASSSQTGKGTIYF. The CDR3 bases are TGTGCCAGCAGTTCCCAGACAGGGAAGGGCACCATATATTTT. This rearrangement joins TRBV6-5 to TRBJ1-3; 7 bases fit TRBD1. This CDR3 has 14 residues. J lost 9 bases, V lost 4 bases, and 9 bases had no gene match. The V gene's germline CDR1 is MNHEY and CDR2 SVGAGI.

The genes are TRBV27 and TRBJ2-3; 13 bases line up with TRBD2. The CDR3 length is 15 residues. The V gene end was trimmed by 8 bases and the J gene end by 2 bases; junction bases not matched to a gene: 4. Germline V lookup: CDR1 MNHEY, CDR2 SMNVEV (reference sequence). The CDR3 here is CASRGLAGLTDTQYF. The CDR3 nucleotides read TGTGCCAGCCGGGGACTAGCGGGACTCACAGATACGCAGTATTTT.

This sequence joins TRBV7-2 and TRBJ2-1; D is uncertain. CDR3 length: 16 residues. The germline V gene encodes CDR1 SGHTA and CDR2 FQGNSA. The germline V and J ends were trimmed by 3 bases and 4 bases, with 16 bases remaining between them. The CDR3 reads CASSLAPSAAYNEQFF. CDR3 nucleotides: TGTGCCAGCAGCTTGGCCCCCTCGGCAGCGTACAATGAGCAGTTCTTC.

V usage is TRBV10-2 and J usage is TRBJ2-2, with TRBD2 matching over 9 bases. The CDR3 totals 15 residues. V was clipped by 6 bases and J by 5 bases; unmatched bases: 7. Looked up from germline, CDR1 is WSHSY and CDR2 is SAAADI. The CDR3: CASRTSGPMTGELFF. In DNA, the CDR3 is TGCGCCAGCAGAACTAGCGGGCCGATGACCGGGGAGCTGTTTTTT.

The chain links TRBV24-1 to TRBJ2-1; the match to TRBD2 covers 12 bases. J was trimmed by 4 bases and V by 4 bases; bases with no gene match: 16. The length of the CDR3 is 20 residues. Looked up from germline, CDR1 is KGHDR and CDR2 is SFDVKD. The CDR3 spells CATSDSHPGTSGRIYNEQFF. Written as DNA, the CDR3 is TGTGCCACCAGTGACTCCCACCCCGGGACTAGCGGGCGCATATACAATGAGCAGTTCTTC.

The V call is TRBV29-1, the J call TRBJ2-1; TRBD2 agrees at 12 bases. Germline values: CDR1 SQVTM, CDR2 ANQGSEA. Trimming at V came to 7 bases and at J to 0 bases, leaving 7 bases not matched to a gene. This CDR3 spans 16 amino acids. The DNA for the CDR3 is TGCAGCGCCCTAGGGACTAGCGGGTCCTCCTACAATGAGCAGTTCTTC. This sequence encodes CSALGTSGSSYNEQFF.

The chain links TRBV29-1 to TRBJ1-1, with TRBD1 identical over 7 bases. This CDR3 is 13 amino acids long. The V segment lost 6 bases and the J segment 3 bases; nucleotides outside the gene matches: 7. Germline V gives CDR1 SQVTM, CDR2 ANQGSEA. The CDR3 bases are TGCAGCGTGGAGGGACAGAGGTACACTGAAGCTTTCTTT. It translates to CSVEGQRYTEAFF.

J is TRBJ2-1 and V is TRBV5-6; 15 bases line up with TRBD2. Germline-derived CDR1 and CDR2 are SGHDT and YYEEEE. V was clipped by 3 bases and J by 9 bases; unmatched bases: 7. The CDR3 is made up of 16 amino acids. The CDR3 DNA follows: TGTGCCAGCAGCTGGACTAGCGGGAGGGCCGAGGTTGAGCAGTTCTTC. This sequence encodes CASSWTSGRAEVEQFF.

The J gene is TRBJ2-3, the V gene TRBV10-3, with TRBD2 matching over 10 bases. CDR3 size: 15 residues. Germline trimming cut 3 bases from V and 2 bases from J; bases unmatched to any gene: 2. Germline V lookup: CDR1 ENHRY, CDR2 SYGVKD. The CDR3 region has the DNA TGTGCCATCAGTGAACTAGCGGGACCCACAGATACGCAGTATTTT. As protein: CAISELAGPTDTQYF.

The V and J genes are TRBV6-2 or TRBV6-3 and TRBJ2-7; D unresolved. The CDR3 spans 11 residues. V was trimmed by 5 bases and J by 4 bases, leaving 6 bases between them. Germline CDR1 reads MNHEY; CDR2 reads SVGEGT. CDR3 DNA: TGTGCCAGCAGTATGGCATACGAGCAGTACTTC. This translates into CASSMAYEQYF.

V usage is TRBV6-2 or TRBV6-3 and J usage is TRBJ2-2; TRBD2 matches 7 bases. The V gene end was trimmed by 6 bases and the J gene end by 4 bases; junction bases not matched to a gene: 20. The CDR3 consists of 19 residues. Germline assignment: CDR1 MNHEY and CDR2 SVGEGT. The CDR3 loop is CASSITGSGASPRTGELFF. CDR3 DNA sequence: TGTGCCAGCAGCATTACGGGGAGCGGGGCTAGCCCCCGCACCGGGGAGCTGTTTTTT.

CDR3 region: CASSLTGNYGYTF. For the CDR3, the DNA is TGTGCCAGCAGCTTAACAGGCAACTATGGCTACACCTTC. J is TRBJ1-2 and V is TRBV6-5; tentative D call: TRBD1 (5 bases). Germline CDR1 MNHEY, CDR2 SVGAGI. The CDR3 is 13 residues long. With 6 bases removed from V and 2 bases from J, the gap between germline ends came to 10 bases.

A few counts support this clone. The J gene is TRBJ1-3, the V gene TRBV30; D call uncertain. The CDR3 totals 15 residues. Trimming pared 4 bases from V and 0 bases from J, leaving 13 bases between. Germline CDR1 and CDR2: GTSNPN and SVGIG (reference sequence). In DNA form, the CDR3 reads TGTGCCTGGACCCCGGCCGACAACTCTGGAAACACCATATATTTT. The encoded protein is CAWTPADNSGNTIYF.

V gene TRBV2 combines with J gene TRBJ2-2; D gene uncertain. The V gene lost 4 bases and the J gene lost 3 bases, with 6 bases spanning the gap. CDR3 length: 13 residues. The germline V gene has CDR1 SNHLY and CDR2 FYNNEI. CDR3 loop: CASSGDYTGELFF. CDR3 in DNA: TGTGCCAGCAGTGGAGATTACACCGGGGAGCTGTTTTTT.

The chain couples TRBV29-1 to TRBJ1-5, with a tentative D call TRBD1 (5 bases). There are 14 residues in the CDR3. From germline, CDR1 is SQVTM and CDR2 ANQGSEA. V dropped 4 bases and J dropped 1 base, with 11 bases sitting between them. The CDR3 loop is CSVGGDGSNQPQHF. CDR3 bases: TGCAGCGTTGGGGGCGATGGGAGCAATCAGCCCCAGCATTTT. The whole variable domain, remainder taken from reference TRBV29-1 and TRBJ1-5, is SAVISQKPSRDICQRGTSLTIQCQVDSQVTMMFWYRQQPGQSLTLIATANQGSEATYESGFVIDKFPISRPNLTFSTLTVSNMSPEDSSIYLCSVGGDGSNQPQHFGDGTRLSIL.

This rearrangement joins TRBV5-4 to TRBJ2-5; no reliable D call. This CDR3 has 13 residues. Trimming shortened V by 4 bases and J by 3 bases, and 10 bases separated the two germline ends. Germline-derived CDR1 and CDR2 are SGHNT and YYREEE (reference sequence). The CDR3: CASSVPEEETQYF. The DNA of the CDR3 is TGTGCCAGCAGCGTCCCAGAGGAAGAGACCCAGTACTTC.

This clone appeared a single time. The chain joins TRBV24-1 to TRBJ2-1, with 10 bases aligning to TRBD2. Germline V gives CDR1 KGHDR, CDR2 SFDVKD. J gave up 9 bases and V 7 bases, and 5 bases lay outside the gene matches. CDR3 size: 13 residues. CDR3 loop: CATRGTSVSEQFF. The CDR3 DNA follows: TGTGCCACCAGAGGGACTAGCGTCAGTGAGCAGTTCTTC.

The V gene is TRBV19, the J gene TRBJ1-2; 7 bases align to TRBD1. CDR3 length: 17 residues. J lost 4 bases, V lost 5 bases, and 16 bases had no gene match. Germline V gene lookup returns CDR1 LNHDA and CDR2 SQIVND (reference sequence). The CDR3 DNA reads TGTGCCAGTAGTCCACTCCGGGGGGGACAGTCGATCTATGGCTACACCTTC. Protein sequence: CASSPLRGGQSIYGYTF.

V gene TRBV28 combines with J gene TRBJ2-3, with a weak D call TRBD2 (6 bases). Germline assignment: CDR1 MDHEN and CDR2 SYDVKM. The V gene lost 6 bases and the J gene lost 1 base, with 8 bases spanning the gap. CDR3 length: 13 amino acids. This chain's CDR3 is CASRTGGTDTQYF. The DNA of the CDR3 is TGTGCCAGCAGAACGGGGGGCACAGATACGCAGTATTTT.

CDR3 sequence (DNA): TGTGCCAGTAGGGTGACAGGGGGCACCAACTATGGCTACACCTTC. This codes for CASRVTGGTNYGYTF. This chain uses TRBV19 with TRBJ1-2; 10 bases are shared with TRBD1. Trimming removed 6 bases from V and 2 bases from J; junction bases left unmatched: 6. Germline loops: CDR1 LNHDA, CDR2 SQIVND (reference sequence). This CDR3 is built from 15 residues.

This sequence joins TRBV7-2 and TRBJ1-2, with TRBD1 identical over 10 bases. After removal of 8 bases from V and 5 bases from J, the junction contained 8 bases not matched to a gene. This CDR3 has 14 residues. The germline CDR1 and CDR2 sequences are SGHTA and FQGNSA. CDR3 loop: CASDRGRGSYGYTF. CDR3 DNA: TGTGCCAGCGACAGGGGGCGGGGGAGTTATGGCTACACCTTC.

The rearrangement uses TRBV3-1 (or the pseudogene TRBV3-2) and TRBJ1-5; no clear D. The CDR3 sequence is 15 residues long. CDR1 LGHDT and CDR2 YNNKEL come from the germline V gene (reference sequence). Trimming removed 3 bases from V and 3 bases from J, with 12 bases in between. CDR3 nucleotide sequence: TGTGCCAGCAGCCATGGGCAGTCGATCAATCAGCCCCAGCATTTT. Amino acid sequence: CASSHGQSINQPQHF.